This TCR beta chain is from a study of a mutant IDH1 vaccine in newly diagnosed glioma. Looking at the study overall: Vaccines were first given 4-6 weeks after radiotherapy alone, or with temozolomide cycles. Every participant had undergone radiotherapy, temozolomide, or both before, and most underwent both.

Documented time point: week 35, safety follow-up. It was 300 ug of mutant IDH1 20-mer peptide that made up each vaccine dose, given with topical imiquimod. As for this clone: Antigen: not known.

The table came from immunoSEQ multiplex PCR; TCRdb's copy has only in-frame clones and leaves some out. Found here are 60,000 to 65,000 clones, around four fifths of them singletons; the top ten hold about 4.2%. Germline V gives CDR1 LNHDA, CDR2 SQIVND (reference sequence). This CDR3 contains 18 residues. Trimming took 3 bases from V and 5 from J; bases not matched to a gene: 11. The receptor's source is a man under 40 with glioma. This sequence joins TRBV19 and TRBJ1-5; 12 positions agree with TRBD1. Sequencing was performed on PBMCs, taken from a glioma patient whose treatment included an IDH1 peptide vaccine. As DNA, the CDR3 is TGTGCCAGTAGTATGAGACCGGGACAGGGGGCAATTCATCAGCCCCAGCATTTT. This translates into CASSMRPGQGAIHQPQHF.